Here is one T cell receptor beta chain with its context. The antigen remains unidentified. This entry comes from a study of blood T cells in healthy people across ages. The authors ran a second PCR of roughly 7 to 11 cycles using a sample-barcoded 5' primer and a J-beta primer mix. The template-switch adaptor was a 5' adaptor with 12 random nucleotides. It tagged each cDNA molecule. Each sample provided no less than 2.5 million CDR3-containing paired-end reads. From the 5' RACE reads, TCRdb called clonotypes with MiXCR, one entry per CDR3 protein. The sample carries 800,000 to 900,000 distinct CDR3 sequences, 55% to 65% recorded once. Each donor had approximately 10 milliliters of peripheral blood drawn. The CDR3 loop spans 16 amino acids. Trimming removed 4 bases from V and 11 bases from J, with 25 bases in between. Germline CDR1 and CDR2: KGHDR and SFDVKD. Study outcomes and limitations: There was no known CMV status for donors, so expanded clonotype changes were possibly confounded.

The clonotype comes from a man aged 25 to 45 in good health. The specimen was blood. The chain carries TRBV24-1 and TRBJ2-5, with a tentative D call TRBD2 (5 bases). The CDR3 DNA reads TGTGCCACCAGTGACCCTTATCAGGAGCGGCAGGCTGAGCAGTACTTC. The encoded protein is CATSDPYQERQAEQYF.